This T cell receptor (beta chain) appears in the sequencing data of a study of T-cell reconstitution after alpha-beta-depleted transplantation in children. V was pared by 4 bases and J by 2 bases, with 10 bases of the junction left unmatched. Germline CDR1 SQVTM, CDR2 ANQGSEA. CDR3 size: 16 residues. The library targeted TCRbeta and was prepared with unique molecular identifiers. TCRdb itself ran the PCR reads through MiXCR, one entry per CDR3 protein. Among about 460,000 distinct CDR3 sequences listed, around 12% were seen once. In its sample, this clonotype was seen many times. This clonotype was sampled from a human donor who donated a stem cell graft to a child with combined immunodeficiency. The sequencing here drew on PBMCs from the stem cell graft donor, taken from the stem cell graft. V usage is TRBV29-1 and J usage is TRBJ2-7, with TRBD2 matching over 11 bases. In DNA form, the CDR3 reads TGCAGCGTTGGAATTGGAAAACTAGCGGGAGCCTACGAGCAGTACTTC. It yields the protein CSVGIGKLAGAYEQYF.